A selection of T cell receptor beta chains follows, all from one sample in a study of T cells after yellow fever vaccination. TCRdb independently ran MiXCR on the 5' RACE reads; one entry per CDR3 protein. The table shows roughly 340,000 distinct CDR3 sequences, with approximately 4.2% occurring only once. Sequencing used PBMCs, obtained 5 days after the yellow fever booster vaccination. The receptor set was obtained from a man between 18 and 35 years old who received the YFV17D yellow fever vaccine. The CDR3 runs from the conserved cysteine through the conserved F or W. A D gene is named only where the DNA matches it firmly. The size of a clone is reported for some rows only, either as once, few or many, or as a class for expanded clones.

size | D | J | V | DNA | CDR3
few | TRBD1 | TRBJ1-1 | TRBV9 | TGTGCCAGCAGCCAATCCCTCGGGACAGCGAACACTGAAGCTTTCTTT | CASSQSLGTANTEAFF
NA | TRBD2 | TRBJ2-2 | TRBV2 | TGTGCCAGCAGCAGCGGGGCCGGGGAGCTGTTTTTT | CASSSGAGELFF
many | NA | TRBJ2-3 | TRBV7-9 | TGTGCCAGCAGCCCCCGCCCGGAGGGGGGTACGCAGTATTTT | CASSPRPEGGTQYF
NA | TRBD2 | TRBJ2-1 | TRBV5-1 | TGCGCCAGCAGCTTAGGATTTAGCGGGGGCACCGGAGGTGAGCAGTTCTTC | CASSLGFSGGTGGEQFF
few | TRBD1 | TRBJ2-7 | TRBV5-8 | TGTGCCAGCAGCCCGGGACAGTTCATCTTTGACGAGCAGTACTTC | CASSPGQFIFDEQYF
many | TRBD1 | TRBJ2-2 | TRBV27 | TGTGCCAGCAGGGTGACAGGGGGCGCGGGCACCGGGGAGCTGTTTTTT | CASRVTGGAGTGELFF
few | NA | TRBJ2-4 | TRBV7-2 | TGTGCCAGCGCGGGGAGCAAAAACATTCAGTACTTC | CASAGSKNIQYF
NA | NA | TRBJ2-5 | TRBV12-3/TRBV12-4 | TGTGCCACCTCCTCCGGGATAGTGACAGAGACCCAGTACTTC | CATSSGIVTETQYF
many | NA | TRBJ2-5 | TRBV5-1 | TGCGCCAGCAGCTTGGTGCCAGACGATGAGACCCAGTACTTC | CASSLVPDDETQYF
NA | TRBD1 | TRBJ1-4 | TRBV12-3/TRBV12-4 | TGTGCCAGCAGTTTGGCCAGGGGGGAAAAACTGTTTTTT | CASSLARGEKLFF
few | NA | TRBJ2-2 | TRBV20-1 | TGCAGTGCTAGCATTCGGGGGACGAACACCGGGGAGCTGTTTTTT | CSASIRGTNTGELFF
few | NA | TRBJ1-2 | TRBV24-1 | TGTGCCACCAGTGATTTGGTTCATAACTATGGCTACACCTTC | CATSDLVHNYGYTF
NA | TRBD1 | TRBJ1-5 | TRBV6-2/TRBV6-3 | TGTGCCAGCAGTTACCTCGGGACAGACCTCAATCAGCCCCAGCATTTT | CASSYLGTDLNQPQHF
NA | NA | TRBJ1-2 | TRBV7-8 | TGTGCCAGCAGCTTAGATCAGGGATACTATGGCTACACCTTC | CASSLDQGYYGYTF
few | NA | TRBJ1-4 | TRBV7-9 | TGTGCCAGCAGCTTATATGGGGCGACTAATGAAAAACTGTTTTTT | CASSLYGATNEKLFF
many | NA | TRBJ2-2 | TRBV5-1 | TGCGCCAGCAGCTTGACAGGAGACACCGGGGAGCTGTTTTTT | CASSLTGDTGELFF
few | TRBD2 | TRBJ2-1 | TRBV7-3 | TGTGCCAGCAGCCCCCGGGGGAGCGGGGACTACAATGAGCAGTTCTTC | CASSPRGSGDYNEQFF
few | TRBD2 | TRBJ2-1 | TRBV12-3/TRBV12-4 | TGTGCCAGCCAGGCGGGGGGGCCGGATGAGCAGTTCTTC | CASQAGGPDEQFF
once | NA | TRBJ1-4 | TRBV10-2 | TGCGCCAGCAGTGATCCGGGGCGCTTGTCAAATGACAAACTGTTTTTT | CASSDPGRLSNDKLFF
few | TRBD1 | TRBJ2-5 | TRBV5-1 | TGCGCCAGCAGCTCCTCCGGGACAGGCCGCCAAGAGACCCAGTACTTC | CASSSSGTGRQETQYF
NA | NA | TRBJ1-2 | TRBV6-5 | TGTGCCAGCAGTTACTCGTGGGCTGGCTATGGCTACACCTTC | CASSYSWAGYGYTF
NA | TRBD1 | TRBJ1-2 | TRBV6-5 | TGTGCCAGCAGTTACACAGGACAGGGAGACTATGGCTACACCTTC | CASSYTGQGDYGYTF
few | NA | TRBJ2-5 | TRBV7-9 | TGTGCCAGCAGCCCGCACTTCGAGAGGGGTGGTGAGACCCAGTACTTC | CASSPHFERGGETQYF
few | NA | TRBJ1-1 | TRBV6-6 | TGTGCTTCATTGGAGGGGGGAACTGAAGCTTTCTTT | CASLEGGTEAFF
many | NA | TRBJ1-1 | TRBV7-8 | TGTGCCAGCAGCCTGGGGCGATGGGGTATGAACACTGAAGCTTTCTTT | CASSLGRWGMNTEAFF
few | NA | TRBJ1-6 | TRBV5-1 | TGCGCCAGCAGCTTGTCCCCAGCCTCACCCCTCCACTTT | CASSLSPASPLHF
NA | NA | TRBJ2-2 | TRBV5-1 | TGCGCCAGCAGCCGACCACGACAGTTCACCGGGGAGCTGTTTTTT | CASSRPRQFTGELFF
few | TRBD2 | TRBJ2-3 | TRBV7-2 | TGTGCCAGCAGCTTGAGAGTCGGGGGGGTCGCAGATACGCAGTATTTT | CASSLRVGGVADTQYF
NA | TRBD2 | TRBJ2-1 | TRBV24-1 | TGTGCCACCAGTGATCCGAGCGGGGGGGCCTACAATGAGCAGTTCTTC | CATSDPSGGAYNEQFF
NA | TRBD1 | TRBJ1-2 | TRBV7-2 | TGTGCCAGCAGCTTAGTGGGGGACAGGGGGCGAGGCTACACCTTC | CASSLVGDRGRGYTF
many | NA | TRBJ1-5 | TRBV24-1 | TGTGCCACCAGTGGTAGCGGGGAACAGCCCCAGCATTTT | CATSGSGEQPQHF
few | NA | TRBJ1-1 | TRBV6-5 | TGTGCCAGCAGCCACCGGATTACGCTGAACACTGAAGCTTTCTTT | CASSHRITLNTEAFF
few | TRBD1 | TRBJ1-2 | TRBV4-3 | TGCGCCAGCAGCCAAGATCAGGACAGGGGATATGGCTACACCTTC | CASSQDQDRGYGYTF
few | NA | TRBJ2-1 | TRBV19 | TGTGCCAGTAGCATTGCGGGGAGCTCCTACAATGAGCAGTTCTTC | CASSIAGSSYNEQFF
many | TRBD2 | TRBJ2-5 | TRBV7-8 | TGTGCCAGCAGCCAGACTAGCGGGGGCCGTCAAGAGACCCAGTACTTC | CASSQTSGGRQETQYF
NA | NA | TRBJ1-6 | TRBV5-1 | TGCGCCAGCAGCTCCGTGGGGGGAAGCAATTCACCCCTCCACTTT | CASSSVGGSNSPLHF
few | TRBD2 | TRBJ2-1 | TRBV19 | TGTGCCAGTATGGCAATAGCGGGGGGTCGTGAGCAGTTCTTC | CASMAIAGGREQFF
few | NA | TRBJ2-7 | TRBV12-3/TRBV12-4 | TGTGCCAGCAGTCCCCCGGGTCAATTCTCCTACGAGCAGTACTTC | CASSPPGQFSYEQYF
NA | NA | TRBJ2-2 | TRBV19 | TGTGCCAGTAGTATACACGGGAGCACCGGGGAGCTGTTTTTT | CASSIHGSTGELFF
many | TRBD1 | TRBJ2-4 | TRBV29-1 | TGCAGCGTTGATGGGACAGGGTCCGACGAGGCCAAAAACATTCAGTACTTC | CSVDGTGSDEAKNIQYF